This T cell receptor beta chain was captured in a study of blood T cell repertoires in COVID-19. Study-level background: Specimens from acute and convalescent COVID-19 originated in the United States, Italy and Spain. In each case, the material was cDNA or gDNA derived from T cells, B-cell-depleted T cells, or PBMCs.

Clinical history reported by participants formed the basis on which cohorts were assigned. The assay was immunoSEQ multiplex PCR, and TCRdb's table has in-frame clones only and misses some. The data hold about 300,000 clones, with approximately 86% observed a single time. CDR3 length: 15 residues. Trimming pared 3 bases from V and 2 bases from J, leaving 14 bases between. Germline CDR1 reads SGHVS; CDR2 reads FQNEAQ. This chain uses TRBV7-8 with TRBJ2-7, with D perhaps matching TRBD2 (6 bases). The TCR sequence derives from a woman aged 18 to 35 who had recovered from COVID-19. Sequencing used PBMCs or T cells enriched from blood (not recorded which). The CDR3 DNA is TGTGCCAGCAGCTTCGGCGGGACTGGAGCCTACGAGCAGTACTTC. Protein: CASSFGGTGAYEQYF.